The 24 T cell receptor beta chains below come from one sample, sequenced in a study of blood T cell repertoires in COVID-19. TCRdb's table, derived via immunoSEQ multiplex PCR, lists solely in-frame clones and lacks some. The repertoire holds fewer than 350,000 clones, with 89% as singletons. Sequences were obtained from PBMCs or T cells enriched from blood (not recorded which). The origin of the receptors is a woman in her 40s who had recovered from COVID-19.

As for this clone: This sample also contains other DNA sequences that code for the same CDR3. As DNA, the CDR3 is TGCAGCGTTGAAGTGGGCGGCTACACCTTC. Its translation: CSVEVGGYTF. The chain uses TRBV29-1 and TRBJ1-2; unclear D gene. V lost 1 base and J 8 bases, leaving 5 bases between the germline ends. CDR3 length: 10 residues. Germline V CDR1 and CDR2: SQVTM, ANQGSEA.

The chain is built from TRBV5-1 and TRBJ1-1; 7 nucleotides match TRBD1. Germline-derived CDR1 and CDR2 are SGHRS and YFSETQ. With V trimmed by 0 bases and J by 1 base, 9 bases remained unmatched. There are 17 residues in the CDR3. The CDR3 nucleotides read TGCGCCAGCAGCTTGGGGCGGGACAGCACATGGAACACTGAAGCTTTCTTT. Protein product: CASSLGRDSTWNTEAFF.

This chain joins TRBV28 and TRBJ2-7, with 9 positions matching TRBD2. The germline CDR1 and CDR2 sequences are MDHEN and SYDVKM. V shed 3 bases and J 6 bases; nucleotides not matched to a gene: 15. The CDR3 has 17 amino acids. The DNA for the CDR3 is TGTGCCAGCAGTTTGTTAAGCGGGGGGATCCCCATTAGCGAGCAGTACTTC. Translating it yields CASSLLSGGIPISEQYF.

The chain joins TRBV30 to TRBJ2-7, with 12 bases fitting TRBD2. The CDR3 spans 15 residues. Per the germline V gene, CDR1 is GTSNPN and CDR2 is SVGIG (reference sequence). V was pared by 2 bases and J by 3 bases, with 5 bases of the junction left unmatched. Here the CDR3 DNA reads TGTGCCTGGAGTCCGGGACTAGCGGGTTACTACGAGCAGTACTTC. Translating gives CAWSPGLAGYYEQYF.

The V and J genes are TRBV3-1 (or the pseudogene TRBV3-2) and TRBJ1-1; D perhaps matches TRBD1 (6 bases). The CDR3 contains 13 residues. The V and J ends lost 4 bases and 8 bases respectively, with 14 bases between them. The germline V gene encodes CDR1 LGHDT and CDR2 YNNKEL (reference sequence). CDR3 sequence: CASSPLDRQEAFF. The CDR3 nucleotides read TGTGCCAGCAGCCCCCTGGACAGACAAGAAGCTTTCTTT.

This sequence joins TRBV19 and TRBJ2-4, with 13 bases that match TRBD2. The germline CDR1 and CDR2 sequences are LNHDA and SQIVND (reference sequence). This CDR3 has 15 amino acids. V trimming: 8 bases; J trimming: 6 bases; junction bases outside the gene matches: 7. The CDR3 nucleotides read TGTGCCAGTCGGACTAGCGGGAGATGGGGAAACATTCAGTACTTC. Its protein product is CASRTSGRWGNIQYF.

The chain recombines TRBV11-3 with TRBJ1-1; D is undetermined. Between the trimmed V and J ends, which lost 2 bases and 5 bases, there was a span of 9 bases. Germline loops: CDR1 SGHNT, CDR2 YENEEA. The CDR3 covers 13 residues. The chain's CDR3 is CASSLRLGTEAFF. CDR3 in DNA: TGTGCCAGCAGCTTACGACTTGGGACTGAAGCTTTCTTT.

The chain carries TRBV7-2 and TRBJ2-1, with D perhaps matching TRBD2 (6 bases). The CDR3 covers 15 residues. The V end was cut by 5 bases, the J end by 6 bases, with 17 bases between. Germline-derived CDR1 and CDR2 are SGHTA and FQGNSA. The CDR3: CASSRTSIGANEQFF. CDR3 bases: TGTGCCAGCAGCCGTACTAGCATAGGGGCCAATGAGCAGTTCTTC.

The chain uses TRBV11-2 and TRBJ2-3; TRBD2 matches 10 bases. The CDR3 has 17 amino acids. The germline V gene has CDR1 SGHAT and CDR2 FQNNGV. Trimming at V came to 7 bases and at J to 2 bases, leaving 12 bases not matched to a gene. CDR3 amino acids: CASTPGLAGVHTDTQYF. The CDR3, as DNA: TGTGCCAGCACCCCGGGCCTAGCGGGAGTGCACACAGATACGCAGTATTTT.

The V call is TRBV9, the J call TRBJ1-2; D gene unclear. Trimming removed 7 bases from V and 5 bases from J, with 15 bases in between. The CDR3 runs to 13 residues. CDR1 SGDLS and CDR2 YYNGEE come from the germline V gene. CDR3 nucleotide sequence: TGTGCCAGCCTCGTGCAGCTGCGGTATGGCTACACCTTC. Translated: CASLVQLRYGYTF.

The J gene is TRBJ2-7, the V gene TRBV9; 10 bases fit TRBD2. The ends lost 3 bases at V and 6 bases at J; junction bases unmatched: 12. Per germline, CDR1 SGDLS and CDR2 YYNGEE. This CDR3 has 16 residues. The CDR3 bases are TGTGCCAGCAGCGCAGTCCCTCTAGCGGGGGTTGTCGAGCAGTACTTC. Protein: CASSAVPLAGVVEQYF.

This chain connects TRBV25-1 to TRBJ1-2, with 8 positions matching TRBD1. The CDR3 sequence is 12 residues long. CDR1 and CDR2 from the germline V gene are MGHDK and SYGVNS. Trimming cost V 5 bases and J 7 bases; bases outside gene matches: 3. The CDR3 DNA sequence: TGTGCCAGCAGTCAGGGGGCGTTTGGCTACACCTTC. As protein: CASSQGAFGYTF.

The chain combines TRBV19 with TRBJ2-2; 8 nucleotides align to TRBD1. V lost 7 bases and J lost 4; bases outside the gene matches: 5. This CDR3 contains 14 residues. CDR1 and CDR2 (germline): LNHDA, SQIVND (reference sequence). The CDR3 reads CASNGQGTTGELFF. CDR3 coding DNA: TGTGCCAGTAATGGACAGGGCACCACCGGGGAGCTGTTTTTT.

CDR3 sequence: CASSLVRGDSGANVLTF. The CDR3 nucleotides read TGTGCCAGCAGCTTGGTCAGGGGAGACTCTGGGGCCAACGTCCTGACTTTC. J is TRBJ2-6 and V is TRBV5-4, with D tentatively TRBD1 (6 bases). V lost 0 bases and J lost 0, with 10 bases in between. In germline, CDR1 is SGHNT, CDR2 YYREEE (reference sequence). The CDR3 sequence is 17 residues long. The full variable domain, completed using reference TRBV5-4 and TRBJ2-6, is ETGVTQSPTHLIKTRGQQVTLRCSSQSGHNTVSWYQQALGQGPQFIFQYYREEENGRGNFPPRFSGLQFPNYSSELNVNALELDDSALYLCASSLVRGDSGANVLTFGAGSRLTVL.

The V and J genes are TRBV4-3 and TRBJ1-5; D is undetermined. CDR1 and CDR2 from the germline V gene are LGHNA and YSLEER. The CDR3 covers 15 residues. Trimming took off 3 bases at V and 0 bases at J, with 9 bases between the two ends. For the CDR3, the DNA is TGCGCCAGCAGCCAGAGTTATTATAGCAATCAGCCCCAGCATTTT. Its protein product is CASSQSYYSNQPQHF.

This chain uses TRBV7-9 with TRBJ2-5, with a weak D call TRBD1 (5 bases). Trimming shortened V by 0 bases and J by 5 bases, and 10 bases separated the two germline ends. CDR1 is SEHNR and CDR2 is FQNEAQ in the germline V gene (reference sequence). The CDR3 extends over 14 amino acids. CDR3 residues: CASSLAGVVETQYF. The CDR3 bases are TGTGCCAGCAGCTTAGCAGGGGTGGTGGAGACCCAGTACTTC.

The CDR3 sequence: CASSEGADTQYF. The CDR3 region has the DNA TGTGCCAGCAGCGAGGGGGCAGATACGCAGTATTTT. The chain carries TRBV9 and TRBJ2-3; possibly TRBD1 for D (6 bases). The CDR3 runs 12 residues. V lost 3 bases, J lost 4 bases, and 6 bases lay in between. CDR1 SGDLS and CDR2 YYNGEE come from the germline V gene.

The chain has TRBV28 and TRBJ2-7; D is unclear. Germline CDR1 and CDR2: MDHEN and SYDVKM. V shed 2 bases and J shed 5 bases, with 7 bases lying between them. This CDR3 has 12 residues. The CDR3, as DNA: TGTGCCAGCAGTTTAGGCCTCGACGAGCAGTACTTC. It specifies CASSLGLDEQYF.

The V and J genes are TRBV2 and TRBJ1-5; TRBD1 matches 7 bases. V was clipped by 4 bases and J by 4 bases; unmatched bases: 4. The CDR3 is 14 amino acids. CDR1 SNHLY and CDR2 FYNNEI come from the germline V gene. The CDR3 DNA reads TGTGCCAGCAGTGGGAACAGGGGAAATCAGCCCCAGCATTTT. It is translated as CASSGNRGNQPQHF. The entire variable domain, with the rest obtained from reference TRBV2 and TRBJ1-5, is as follows: EPEVTQTPSHQVTQMGQEVILRCVPISNHLYFYWYRQILGQKVEFLVSFYNNEISEKSEIFDDQFSVERPDGSNFTLKIRSTKLEDSAMYFCASSGNRGNQPQHFGDGTRLSIL.

The V and J genes are TRBV7-2 and TRBJ2-7; D may be TRBD2 (6 bases). CDR3 length equals 13 residues. Trimming took 5 bases from V and 4 from J, leaving 12 bases between them. The germline V gene has CDR1 SGHTA and CDR2 FQGNSA. The CDR3 DNA sequence: TGTGCCAGCAGCCCTGGGGGGAGGTACGAGCAGTACTTC. Translation: CASSPGGRYEQYF.

This clone has a single count. This chain connects TRBV7-9 to TRBJ1-1, with a possible D match to TRBD1 (5 bases). This CDR3 has 13 residues. Germline V gene sequence: CDR1 SEHNR, CDR2 FQNEAQ (reference sequence). The V and J ends lost 3 bases and 2 bases respectively, with 7 bases between them. CDR3 region: CASSFRANTEAFF. Here the CDR3 DNA reads TGTGCCAGCAGCTTCAGGGCTAACACTGAAGCTTTCTTT.

V is TRBV28 and J is TRBJ1-5, with D perhaps matching TRBD1 (6 bases). The CDR3 has 14 amino acids. The germline V gene has CDR1 MDHEN and CDR2 SYDVKM. V was trimmed by 5 bases and J by 1 base, leaving 9 bases between them. CDR3 DNA: TGTGCCAGCAGTCCCGGACAGAGCAATCAGCCCCAGCATTTT. Its protein product is CASSPGQSNQPQHF.

J is TRBJ1-4 and V is TRBV5-1, with TRBD1 matching over 9 bases. Trimming cost V 3 bases and J 0 bases; bases outside gene matches: 3. CDR1 is SGHRS, CDR2 YFSETQ, per germline. The CDR3 runs 16 residues. DNA for the CDR3: TGCGCCAGCAGCTCGACAGGGGGGCCAACTAATGAAAAACTGTTTTTT. Translated: CASSSTGGPTNEKLFF.

The J gene is TRBJ2-5, the V gene TRBV6-5, with D tentatively TRBD2 (6 bases). The V and J ends lost 2 bases and 4 bases respectively, with 17 bases between them. This CDR3 contains 16 residues. From germline, CDR1 is MNHEY and CDR2 SVGAGI. The CDR3 reads CASSYTYRGRPETQYF. The CDR3 DNA is TGTGCCAGCAGTTACACGTACAGAGGGAGGCCAGAGACCCAGTACTTC.